This T cell receptor beta chain was sequenced in a study of blood T cell repertoires in COVID-19. Clones were read by immunoSEQ multiplex PCR, and TCRdb kept only the in-frame ones, dropping some. The sample has 200,000 to 250,000 clones; approximately 90% are singletons. The TCR sequence derives from a woman aged 30 to 39 who had recovered from COVID-19. Input material: PBMCs or T cells enriched from blood (not recorded which).

CDR3 sequence reads: CASSGSGSGYNEQFF. CDR3 in DNA: TGTGCCAGCAGCGGAAGCGGGAGTGGTTACAATGAGCAGTTCTTC. The J gene is TRBJ2-1, the V gene TRBV9, with 8 bases aligning to TRBD2. CDR1 is SGDLS, CDR2 YYNGEE, per germline. The CDR3 has 15 residues. Trimming took 3 bases from V and 4 from J; bases not matched to a gene: 6.